This TCR beta chain comes out of a study of T cell responses to AZD1222 COVID-19 vaccine. Clones were read by immunoSEQ multiplex PCR, and TCRdb kept only the in-frame ones, dropping some. Among about 170,000 clones listed, roughly 90% were seen once. The sample consisted of peripheral blood, taken on day 0 of AZD1222 vaccination. The sequence was collected from an adult in good health.

The CDR3 loop reads CASSTPNQETQYF. The CDR3 DNA follows: TGTGCCAGTAGTACACCGAATCAAGAGACCCAGTACTTC. The rearrangement links TRBV19 to TRBJ2-5; D unclear. The V end was cut by 4 bases, the J end by 2 bases, with 8 bases between. The CDR3 is 13 residues long. The germline V gene has CDR1 LNHDA and CDR2 SQIVND (reference sequence).